The 15 T cell receptor beta chains presented below share a single source sample, sequenced in a study of T-cell memory formation after mild COVID-19. TCRdb itself ran the 5' RACE reads through MiXCR, one entry per CDR3 protein. The sample carries about 14,000 distinct CDR3 sequences, approximately 19% recorded once. The sequenced sample was PBMCs or a T cell subset sorted from them (not recorded which). Receptor source: an adult woman who had mild COVID-19 (a few samples of this study predate the infection). Cell type and time point are not known.

This clonotype was seen many times. V and J are TRBV12-3 or TRBV12-4 and TRBJ2-7; D unresolved. The CDR3 spans 13 residues. V lost 3 bases to trimming and J lost 2 bases, with 8 bases between them. The CDR3 loop is CASSLTETYEQYF. The DNA for the CDR3 is TGTGCCAGCAGTTTGACGGAGACCTACGAGCAGTACTTC.

Within the sample, this clonotype is medium-sized. This chain connects TRBV5-1 to TRBJ1-5; 9 nucleotides match TRBD1. Germline values: CDR1 SGHRS, CDR2 YFSETQ. V lost 4 bases and J lost 7; bases outside the gene matches: 15. CDR3 length: 17 residues. The CDR3 sequence is CASSPGQGNWDKQPQHF. The CDR3 DNA follows: TGCGCCAGCAGCCCCGGACAGGGGAATTGGGACAAGCAGCCCCAGCATTTT. The whole variable domain, remainder taken from reference TRBV5-1 and TRBJ1-5, is KAGVTQTPRYLIKTRGQQVTLSCSPISGHRSVSWYQQTPGQGLQFLFEYFSETQRNKGNFPGRFSGRQFSNSRSEMNVSTLELGDSALYLCASSPGQGNWDKQPQHFGDGTRLSIL.

There are many counts of this clonotype. V is TRBV7-6 and J is TRBJ2-2; 7 nucleotides agree with TRBD1. Trimming took 5 bases from V and 5 from J; bases not matched to a gene: 5. The length of the CDR3 is 14 residues. CDR1 is SGHVS and CDR2 is FNYEAQ in the germline V gene. CDR3: CASSQTGPTGELFF. CDR3 nucleotide sequence: TGTGCCAGCAGCCAGACAGGGCCGACCGGGGAGCTGTTTTTT.

This clonotype was seen many times. A junction end diverges from the germline sequence, so it may reflect a read error. The chain couples TRBV4-3 to TRBJ2-1, with 9 bases that match TRBD2. The CDR3 consists of 17 residues. Germline lookup yields CDR1 LGHNA and CDR2 YSLEER. CDR3 nucleotides: TGCGCCAGCAGTCAAGAGGCTCGCGGGAGGGCCTACAATGAGCAGTTCTTC. Protein: CASSQEARGRAYNEQFF.

This rearrangement joins TRBV6-2 or TRBV6-3 to TRBJ1-6, with TRBD1 matching over 10 bases. Germline V gene data show CDR1 as MNHEY and CDR2 as SVGEGT. V was pared by 5 bases and J by 2 bases, with 3 bases of the junction left unmatched. The CDR3 runs 16 residues. CDR3 region: CASSRQGATYNSPLHF. CDR3 sequence (DNA): TGTGCCAGCAGTCGACAGGGGGCAACCTATAATTCACCCCTCCACTTT.

The rearrangement links TRBV7-9 to TRBJ2-5; D is uncertain. Per germline, CDR1 SEHNR and CDR2 FQNEAQ (reference sequence). The V gene lost 0 bases and the J gene lost 5 bases, with 13 bases spanning the gap. CDR3 length equals 15 residues. The CDR3 region has the DNA TGTGCCAGCAGCTTAGCCCGAGGTTCGTGGGAGACCCAGTACTTC. This encodes CASSLARGSWETQYF.

This clonotype showed up many times. V gene TRBV9 combines with J gene TRBJ2-7, with TRBD2 identical over 10 bases. The CDR3 is made up of 16 amino acids. Looked up from germline, CDR1 is SGDLS and CDR2 is YYNGEE. V shed 4 bases and J 4 bases; nucleotides not matched to a gene: 11. As DNA, the CDR3 is TGTGCCAGCAGCTTAGGAAAAGGACTAGCGGTATACGAGCAGTACTTC. This sequence encodes CASSLGKGLAVYEQYF.

This clonotype was detected many times. The chain carries TRBV4-1 and TRBJ1-4; D is undetermined. CDR3 size: 13 residues. The V gene's germline CDR1 is MGHRA and CDR2 YSYEKL. Deletions cut 4 bases from V and 7 bases from J, with 10 bases between. The CDR3 here is CASSLRWGEKLFF. CDR3 DNA sequence: TGCGCCAGCAGCCTTCGGTGGGGTGAAAAACTGTTTTTT.

This chain connects TRBV12-3 or TRBV12-4 to TRBJ2-5; D is perhaps TRBD1 (5 bases). V was trimmed by 5 bases and J by 5 bases, leaving 15 bases between them. This CDR3 comprises 14 residues. The CDR3 is CASSQGPNPETQYF. The CDR3 bases are TGTGCCAGCAGTCAGGGCCCTAATCCGGAGACCCAGTACTTC.

At least ten counts were recorded for this clonotype. This chain's CDR3 is CASSQDSGQGEFF. The CDR3 nucleotides read TGCGCCAGCAGCCAAGATTCAGGCCAGGGAGAGTTCTTC. The chain employs TRBV4-3 and TRBJ2-1; possibly TRBD1 or TRBD2 for D (5 bases each). V lost 0 bases and J lost 14, with 14 bases in between. Germline CDR1 and CDR2: LGHNA and YSLEER. This CDR3 has 13 amino acids.

In its sample, this clonotype was seen many times. This chain uses TRBV27 with TRBJ2-7, with TRBD2 identical over 10 bases. The CDR3 totals 19 residues. CDR1 MNHEY and CDR2 SMNVEV come from the germline V gene (reference sequence). With 3 bases clipped from V and 5 bases from J, the junction kept 19 bases outside the gene matches. Written as DNA, the CDR3 is TGTGCCAGCAGTTTTCCAGAACACCAGACTAGCGGGTACCTGCACGAGCAGTACTTC. Protein sequence: CASSFPEHQTSGYLHEQYF.

In DNA form, the CDR3 reads TGTGCCACCTACCGGGACAGAGGGGGGGGTGAGCAGTTCTTC. Protein product: CATYRDRGGGEQFF. This chain links TRBV6-1 with TRBJ2-1; tentatively, D is TRBD1 or TRBD2 (7 bases each). CDR3 length: 14 amino acids. Germline CDR1 MNHNS, CDR2 SASEGT. The V and J ends lost 10 bases and 9 bases respectively, with 22 bases between them.

This clonotype has at least ten counts. J is TRBJ2-3 and V is TRBV7-8; 7 bases match TRBD2. There are 13 residues in the CDR3. CDR1 and CDR2 (germline): SGHVS, FQNEAQ. V was pared by 8 bases and J by 0 bases, with 2 bases of the junction left unmatched. CDR3 region: CASGGSSTDTQYF. CDR3 DNA sequence: TGTGCCAGCGGCGGGAGTAGCACAGATACGCAGTATTTT.

The V gene is TRBV11-2, the J gene TRBJ2-3, with a possible D match to TRBD2 (5 bases). The germline gives CDR1 SGHAT, CDR2 FQNNGV. There are 12 residues in the CDR3. V was cut by 8 bases and J by 6 bases, with 12 bases left in between. The CDR3 DNA is TGTGCCAGCTGCTCCGGCGGGGATACGCAGTATTTT. It yields the protein CASCSGGDTQYF.

In its sample, this clonotype was seen many times. The chain employs TRBV12-3 or TRBV12-4 and TRBJ1-2, with D maybe TRBD1 (5 bases). This CDR3 spans 14 amino acids. Trimming pared 0 bases from V and 8 bases from J, leaving 13 bases between. CDR3 nucleotide sequence: TGTGCCAGCAGTTTAGCTTCTCAGGGAAGGGGCTACACCTTC. Translated: CASSLASQGRGYTF.